This entry is about one T cell receptor (beta chain). The specificity of this receptor is unknown. No much larger clone exists at a distance of one base, and base qualities are not known. Library construction relied on the immunoSEQ multiplex PCR assay. The source is immuneACCESS, and TCRdb retained only in-frame sequences with V and J called. Part of the clones is not carried over; for the studies checked, unresolved V genes explain less than half of this, and the remainder is unexplained. Within this sample are approximately 71,000 clones, with 80% to 95% of them counted one time only. The ten most abundant clones make up 2.9% of the sample. This specimen belongs to a study of T cells after somatic rescue of genetic block (TCRdb year 2020). About the full investigation: What the study looked at was long-term robustness, specifically in a T-cell system that came about through somatic rescue of a genetic block in T-cell development.

Input material: peripheral blood mononuclear cells (PBMCs). This clonotype originated in a middle-aged man.

DNA sequence: TGTGCCAGCAGACAGGGCTGGACTGGAAACACCATATATTTT. Its amino acids are CASRQGWTGNTIYF. The V and J segments used are TRBV6-5 and TRBJ1-3; TRBD1 could be the D gene, as 6 bases match. Its CDR3 holds 14 amino acids, cysteine through phenylalanine. Only CDR3 DNA is held: 42 bases, read in frame from base 1. The germline V gene provides CDR1 MNHEY and CDR2 SVGAGI. Between the V and J ends, shortened by 6 bases and 2 bases respectively, the junction contains 11 bases.